Following are 20 T cell receptor beta chains from one sample sequenced in a study of blood T cell repertoires in COVID-19. Measured with immunoSEQ multiplex PCR; TCRdb has only the in-frame clones, and not every one. Here the sample spans some 290,000 clones, roughly nine tenths being singletons. The specimen was peripheral blood. Receptors originate from a man between 18 and 35 years old with active or convalescent COVID-19.

CDR3 loop: CASSYDGVSYNEQFF. CDR3 in DNA: TGTGCCAGCAGTTACGACGGGGTCTCCTACAATGAGCAGTTCTTC. The rearrangement joins TRBV6-5 to TRBJ2-1, with a tentative D call TRBD2 (5 bases). Germline CDR1 reads MNHEY; CDR2 reads SVGAGI. The CDR3 has 15 amino acids. The V end lost 2 bases, the J end lost 0 bases, and 8 bases lay between the germline ends.

The chain couples TRBV10-3 to TRBJ2-7; D is perhaps TRBD2 (7 bases). Germline V CDR1 and CDR2: ENHRY, SYGVKD. CDR3 length: 13 residues. V lost 9 bases and J 2 bases, leaving 14 bases between the germline ends. The CDR3 DNA is TGTGCCATAGGGGGAGGGGAAACCTACGAGCAGTACTTC. It is translated as CAIGGGETYEQYF.

The J gene is TRBJ2-1, the V gene TRBV5-1; tentatively, D is TRBD1 (6 bases). The germline V gene encodes CDR1 SGHRS and CDR2 YFSETQ. The CDR3 sequence is 14 residues long. With 1 base removed from V and 4 bases from J, the gap between germline ends came to 9 bases. The CDR3 bases are TGCGCCAGCAGCTTGAACAGGGAGTACAATGAGCAGTTCTTC. Protein sequence: CASSLNREYNEQFF. Together with reference TRBV5-1 and TRBJ2-1, the CDR3 gives the full variable domain: KAGVTQTPRYLIKTRGQQVTLSCSPISGHRSVSWYQQTPGQGLQFLFEYFSETQRNKGNFPGRFSGRQFSNSRSEMNVSTLELGDSALYLCASSLNREYNEQFFGPGTRLTVL.

The rearrangement uses TRBV7-9 and TRBJ1-2; perhaps TRBD1 as D (6 bases). Trimming removed 7 bases from V and 8 bases from J, with 17 bases in between. The CDR3 sequence is 13 residues long. Germline loops: CDR1 SEHNR, CDR2 FQNEAQ (reference sequence). The CDR3 DNA follows: TGTGCCAGCACCCCCGGACAGCTTAGCGGCTACACCTTC. Residues: CASTPGQLSGYTF.

The chain combines TRBV4-1 with TRBJ1-4; 8 bases are a match to TRBD1. The CDR3 contains 15 residues. The V and J ends lost 3 bases and 4 bases, in that order; junction bases with no gene match: 4. The germline V gene encodes CDR1 MGHRA and CDR2 YSYEKL. CDR3 nucleotide sequence: TGCGCCAGCAGCCAGGGGACAGGCAATAATGAAAAACTGTTTTTT. The encoded protein is CASSQGTGNNEKLFF.

The genes are TRBV27 and TRBJ1-2, with TRBD1 matching 10 bases. Germline CDR1 MNHEY, CDR2 SMNVEV (reference sequence). The CDR3 length is 17 residues. After removal of 6 bases from V and 2 bases from J, the junction contained 12 bases not matched to a gene. Here the CDR3 DNA reads TGTGCCAGCAGGGGAGTCTGGGGGACAGGGGAAAACTATGGCTACACCTTC. This codes for CASRGVWGTGENYGYTF.

This clone was observed a handful of times. The V gene is TRBV19, the J gene TRBJ2-2; the match to TRBD2 covers 9 bases. The CDR3 totals 17 residues. After removal of 4 bases from V and 2 bases from J, the junction contained 8 bases not matched to a gene. CDR1 LNHDA and CDR2 SQIVND come from the germline V gene (reference sequence). The CDR3 here is CASSKISGGANTGELFF. The CDR3 DNA follows: TGTGCCAGTAGTAAGATTAGCGGGGGAGCTAACACCGGGGAGCTGTTTTTT.

The chain joins TRBV6-5 to TRBJ1-2; D unclear. The CDR3 runs 14 residues. The V end was cut by 0 bases, the J end by 4 bases, with 9 bases between. Per germline, CDR1 MNHEY and CDR2 SVGAGI. The CDR3 DNA is TGTGCCAGCAGTTACTCGCGGCGGGCCTATGGCTACACCTTC. Its protein is CASSYSRRAYGYTF.

The chain recombines TRBV7-2 with TRBJ2-7; the match to TRBD2 covers 10 bases. The CDR3 runs 15 residues. Trimming took 3 bases from V and 4 from J; bases not matched to a gene: 6. Germline CDR1 SGHTA, CDR2 FQGNSA. The CDR3 here is CASSLSSGGSYEQYF. The CDR3, as DNA: TGTGCCAGCAGCTTGTCTAGCGGGGGCTCTTACGAGCAGTACTTC.

This clone was counted a few times. The chain recombines TRBV12-3 or TRBV12-4 with TRBJ2-5, with D perhaps TRBD2 (6 bases). This CDR3 spans 12 amino acids. Trimming took 3 bases from V and 9 from J, leaving 11 bases between them. The CDR3 spells CASSLQTGAQYF. CDR3 DNA sequence: TGTGCCAGCAGTTTGCAAACGGGAGCCCAGTACTTC.

The chain couples TRBV4-1 to TRBJ2-7, with a tentative D call TRBD2 (5 bases). CDR1 and CDR2 (germline): MGHRA, YSYEKL. The CDR3 has 16 residues. Trimming stripped 1 base from V and 4 bases from J, with 17 bases between. CDR3 sequence: CASSQAGPAESYEQYF. In nucleotides, the CDR3 is TGCGCCAGCAGCCAAGCGGGCCCAGCGGAGAGTTACGAGCAGTACTTC.

This chain links TRBV6-2 or TRBV6-3 with TRBJ2-3; D ambiguous. V lost 7 bases and J 4 bases, leaving 18 bases between the germline ends. There are 15 residues in the CDR3. Germline-derived CDR1 and CDR2 are MNHEY and SVGEGT. CDR3 region: CASIPGELVPDTQYF. CDR3 sequence (DNA): TGTGCCAGCATCCCCGGAGAGTTAGTCCCAGATACGCAGTATTTT.

The gene calls are TRBV27 and TRBJ1-5, with a tentative D call TRBD1 (5 bases). Germline loops: CDR1 MNHEY, CDR2 SMNVEV (reference sequence). V was pared by 5 bases and J by 7 bases, with 12 bases between. This CDR3 comprises 13 residues. CDR3 in DNA: TGTGCCAGCAGTAGCAGGGTGAGACAGCCCCAGCATTTT. Its protein is CASSSRVRQPQHF.

The chain carries TRBV7-9 and TRBJ1-4; D possibly corresponds to TRBD1 (5 bases). The V gene lost 1 base and the J gene lost 8 bases, with 8 bases spanning the gap. Germline CDR1 reads SEHNR; CDR2 reads FQNEAQ (reference sequence). The CDR3 contains 13 residues. CDR3 sequence reads: CASSLGGEEKLFF. Written as DNA, the CDR3 is TGTGCCAGCAGCTTAGGGGGGGAAGAAAAACTGTTTTTT. The complete variable domain, with remaining parts taken from reference TRBV7-9 and TRBJ1-4, reads DTGVSQNPRHKITKRGQNVTFRCDPISEHNRLYWYRQTLGQGPEFLTYFQNEAQLEKSRLLSDRFSAERPKGSFSTLEIQRTEQGDSAMYLCASSLGGEEKLFFGSGTQLSVL.

This chain's CDR3 is CASSPGSGHNQPQHF. CDR3 DNA sequence: TGTGCCAGCAGCCCCGGGAGTGGTCATAATCAGCCCCAGCATTTT. This chain uses TRBV11-2 with TRBJ1-5; D is unresolved. Germline V gene sequence: CDR1 SGHAT, CDR2 FQNNGV. V gave up 5 bases and J gave up 4 bases, with 15 bases separating them. There are 15 residues in the CDR3.

The chain uses TRBV5-1 and TRBJ1-3, with 9 bases identical to TRBD1. The V segment lost 4 bases and the J segment 10 bases; nucleotides outside the gene matches: 6. CDR1 and CDR2 (germline): SGHRS, YFSETQ. There are 13 residues in the CDR3. CDR3: CASSPQGARTIYF. The CDR3 DNA reads as TGCGCCAGCAGCCCACAGGGGGCCCGGACCATATATTTT. Combining the CDR3 with reference TRBV5-1 and TRBJ1-3 gives the whole variable domain KAGVTQTPRYLIKTRGQQVTLSCSPISGHRSVSWYQQTPGQGLQFLFEYFSETQRNKGNFPGRFSGRQFSNSRSEMNVSTLELGDSALYLCASSPQGARTIYFGEGSWLTVV.

V usage is TRBV18 and J usage is TRBJ2-7; D remains ambiguous. This CDR3 comprises 12 residues. Germline V lookup: CDR1 KGHSH, CDR2 LQKENI. Trimming pared 4 bases from V and 6 bases from J, leaving 10 bases between. Here the CDR3 reads CASSRRGIEQYF. For the CDR3, the DNA is TGTGCCAGCTCACGCCGAGGAATCGAGCAGTACTTC.

The chain carries TRBV15 and TRBJ2-1; TRBD2 is a possible D gene (6 bases). Trimming left V 4 bases short and J 0 bases short, with 13 bases between. Germline loops: CDR1 LNHNV, CDR2 YYDKDF (reference sequence). There are 16 residues in the CDR3. The CDR3 spells CATSIRAGSSYNEQFF. Written as DNA, the CDR3 is TGTGCCACCAGCATTCGGGCGGGGAGCTCCTACAATGAGCAGTTCTTC.

V usage is TRBV4-3 and J usage is TRBJ2-2; D possibly corresponds to TRBD2 (6 bases). The germline CDR1 and CDR2 sequences are LGHNA and YSLEER. The CDR3 covers 12 residues. V gave up 8 bases and J gave up 6 bases, with 10 bases separating them. This chain's CDR3 is CASATGAGELFF. In DNA form, the CDR3 reads TGCGCCAGCGCAACGGGAGCCGGGGAGCTGTTTTTT.

The chain is built from TRBV27 and TRBJ1-2; 7 bases are shared with TRBD1. Germline CDR1 MNHEY, CDR2 SMNVEV (reference sequence). V shed 5 bases and J 0 bases; nucleotides not matched to a gene: 9. This CDR3 contains 16 residues. The CDR3 coding sequence is TGTGCCAGCAGTCGACGCCGGGACAGCACTAACTATGGCTACACCTTC. It is translated as CASSRRRDSTNYGYTF.